This TCR beta chain was identified in a study of T cell responses to AZD1222 COVID-19 vaccine. Findings and caveats of the study: Only 5 or 6 individuals given AZD1222 were seropositive at baseline. With two AZD1222 doses given, Spike-specific TCR breadth and depth both rose. A reported finding is that nearly half of spike-specific TCRs target unmutated variant regions. Donor demographics were predominantly white British with a female majority; clonal diversity may be underestimated.

Notes on this clone: The antigen is undetermined.

Trimming cost V 2 bases and J 1 base, with 11 bases left between them. The CDR3 spans 15 residues. Germline-derived CDR1 and CDR2 are MNHEY and SVGAGI. Sequenced by immunoSEQ multiplex PCR; TCRdb stores in-frame clones only, minus some. The repertoire holds approximately 100,000 clones, with 87% as singletons. The clonotype comes from an adult who received the AZD1222 COVID-19 vaccine. Here the sequenced sample was peripheral blood, taken 28 days after the second AZD1222 dose. This chain uses TRBV6-5 with TRBJ1-1; tentative D call: TRBD1 (6 bases). The CDR3 here is CASSYTEGQNTEAFF. The CDR3 nucleotides read TGTGCCAGCAGTTACACGGAGGGACAGAACACTGAAGCTTTCTTT.